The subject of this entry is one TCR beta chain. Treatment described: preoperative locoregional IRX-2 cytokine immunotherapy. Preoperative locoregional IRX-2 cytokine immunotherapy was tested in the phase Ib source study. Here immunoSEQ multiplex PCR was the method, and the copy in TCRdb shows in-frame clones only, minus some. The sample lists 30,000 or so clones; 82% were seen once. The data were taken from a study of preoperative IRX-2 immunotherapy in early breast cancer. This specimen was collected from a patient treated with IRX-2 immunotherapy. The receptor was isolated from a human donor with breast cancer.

This CDR3 is CASSLRFGQVGGTEAFF. The CDR3 DNA follows: TGTGCCAGCAGCTTGAGATTTGGTCAGGTGGGGGGCACTGAAGCTTTCTTT. The chain recombines TRBV11-3 with TRBJ1-1; D is possibly TRBD1 (5 bases). Trimming shortened V by 3 bases and J by 4 bases, and 21 bases separated the two germline ends. From germline, CDR1 is SGHNT and CDR2 YENEEA. The CDR3 is made up of 17 amino acids.